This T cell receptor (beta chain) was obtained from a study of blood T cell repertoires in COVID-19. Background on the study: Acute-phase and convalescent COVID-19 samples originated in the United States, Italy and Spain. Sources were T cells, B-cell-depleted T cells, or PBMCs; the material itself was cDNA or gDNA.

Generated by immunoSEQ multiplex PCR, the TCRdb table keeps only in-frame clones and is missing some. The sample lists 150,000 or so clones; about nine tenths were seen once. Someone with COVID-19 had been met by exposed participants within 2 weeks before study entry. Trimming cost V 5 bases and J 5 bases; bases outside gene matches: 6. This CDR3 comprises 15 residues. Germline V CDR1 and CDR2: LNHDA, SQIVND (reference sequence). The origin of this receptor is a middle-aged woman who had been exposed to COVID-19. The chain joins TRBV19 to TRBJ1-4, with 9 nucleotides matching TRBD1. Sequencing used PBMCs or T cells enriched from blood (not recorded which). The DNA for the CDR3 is TGTGCCAGTAGTCGGACAGGGGCCCTGAATGAAAAACTGTTTTTT. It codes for CASSRTGALNEKLFF.